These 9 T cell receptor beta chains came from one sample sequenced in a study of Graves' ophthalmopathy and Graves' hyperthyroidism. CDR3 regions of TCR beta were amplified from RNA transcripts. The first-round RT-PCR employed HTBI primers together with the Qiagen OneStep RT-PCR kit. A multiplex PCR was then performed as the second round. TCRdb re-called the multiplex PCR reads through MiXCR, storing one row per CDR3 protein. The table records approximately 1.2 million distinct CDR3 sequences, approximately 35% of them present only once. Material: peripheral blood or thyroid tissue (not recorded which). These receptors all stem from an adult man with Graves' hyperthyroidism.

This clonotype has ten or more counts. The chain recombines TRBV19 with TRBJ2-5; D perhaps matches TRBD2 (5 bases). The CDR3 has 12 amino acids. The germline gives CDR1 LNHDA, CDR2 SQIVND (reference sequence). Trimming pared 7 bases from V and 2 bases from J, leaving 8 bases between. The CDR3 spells CASKEEQETQYF. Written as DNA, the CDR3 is TGTGCCAGTAAGGAGGAGCAAGAGACCCAGTACTTC.

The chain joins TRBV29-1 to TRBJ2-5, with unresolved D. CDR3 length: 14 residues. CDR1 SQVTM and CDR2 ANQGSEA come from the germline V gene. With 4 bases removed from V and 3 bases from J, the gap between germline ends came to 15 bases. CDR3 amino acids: CSVGGRTIEETQYF. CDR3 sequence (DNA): TGCAGCGTTGGGGGTAGGACCATCGAAGAGACCCAGTACTTC. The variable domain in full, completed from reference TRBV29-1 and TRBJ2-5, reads SAVISQKPSRDICQRGTSLTIQCQVDSQVTMMFWYRQQPGQSLTLIATANQGSEATYESGFVIDKFPISRPNLTFSTLTVSNMSPEDSSIYLCSVGGRTIEETQYFGPGTRLLVL.

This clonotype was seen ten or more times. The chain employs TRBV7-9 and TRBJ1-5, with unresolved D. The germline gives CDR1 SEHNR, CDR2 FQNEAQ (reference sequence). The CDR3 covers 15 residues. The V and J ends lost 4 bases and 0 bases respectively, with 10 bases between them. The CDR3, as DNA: TGTGCCAGCAGCTCAGACGTATATAGCAATCAGCCCCAGCATTTT. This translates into CASSSDVYSNQPQHF.

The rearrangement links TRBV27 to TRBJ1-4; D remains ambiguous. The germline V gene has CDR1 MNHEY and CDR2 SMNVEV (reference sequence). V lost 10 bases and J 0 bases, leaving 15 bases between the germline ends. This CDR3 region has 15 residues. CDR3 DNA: TGTGCCACCAGACGGGTATCGTCAACTAATGAAAAACTGTTTTTT. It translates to CATRRVSSTNEKLFF.

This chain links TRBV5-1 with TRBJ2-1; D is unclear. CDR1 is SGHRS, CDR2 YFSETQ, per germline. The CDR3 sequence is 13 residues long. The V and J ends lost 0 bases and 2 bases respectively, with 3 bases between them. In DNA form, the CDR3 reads TGCGCCAGCAGCTTGGCCCCCTACAATGAGCAGTTCTTC. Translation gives CASSLAPYNEQFF.

The CDR3 coding sequence is TGTGCCAGCAGTGACAGGGACGTCTATGGCTACACCTTC. It yields the protein CASSDRDVYGYTF. This chain uses TRBV2 with TRBJ1-2, with D possibly TRBD1 on 5 matching bases. This CDR3 spans 13 amino acids. Germline-derived CDR1 and CDR2 are SNHLY and FYNNEI. The ends were cut back, 3 bases at V and 4 bases at J, with 9 bases in the middle.

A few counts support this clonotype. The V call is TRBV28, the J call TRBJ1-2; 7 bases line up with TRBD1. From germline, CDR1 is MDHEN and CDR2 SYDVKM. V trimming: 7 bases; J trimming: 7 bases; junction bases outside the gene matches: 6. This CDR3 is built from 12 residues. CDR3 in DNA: TGTGCCAGCAAGGAGGGGGCGCTTGGCTACACCTTC. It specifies CASKEGALGYTF.

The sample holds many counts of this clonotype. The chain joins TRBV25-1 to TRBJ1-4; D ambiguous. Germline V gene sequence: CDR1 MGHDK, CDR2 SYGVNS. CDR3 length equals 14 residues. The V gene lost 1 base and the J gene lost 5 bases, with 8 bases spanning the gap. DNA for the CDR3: TGTGCCAGCAGTGAATTTAGGGAGAATGAAAAACTGTTTTTT. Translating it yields CASSEFRENEKLFF.

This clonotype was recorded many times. The CDR3 reads CAISESVRVRETQYF. The CDR3 DNA is TGTGCCATCAGTGAGTCCGTCAGGGTACGGGAGACCCAGTACTTC. The rearrangement joins TRBV10-3 to TRBJ2-5, with D maybe TRBD1 (5 bases). Trimming took 0 bases from V and 5 from J, leaving 13 bases between them. CDR3 size: 15 residues. In germline, CDR1 is ENHRY, CDR2 SYGVKD.